These 30 T cell receptor beta chains were sequenced from one sample in a study of T cell responses to AZD1222 COVID-19 vaccine. This table comes from immunoSEQ multiplex PCR, and its TCRdb copy is limited to in-frame clones, with some not included. This table has 130,000 or so clones, 93% appearing once. Sequencing was performed on peripheral blood, taken on day 0 of AZD1222 vaccination. These receptors all stem from an adult in good health.

Regarding this clone: Different DNA sequences within this sample yield the same CDR3. The J gene is TRBJ2-1, the V gene TRBV11-3; 8 bases map to TRBD1. Germline CDR1 reads SGHNT; CDR2 reads YENEEA. V shed 6 bases and J 2 bases; nucleotides not matched to a gene: 6. This CDR3 contains 15 residues. The CDR3 spells CASSSGQGTYNEQFF. The CDR3 DNA reads TGTGCCAGCAGTTCCGGACAGGGCACCTACAATGAGCAGTTCTTC.

This rearrangement joins TRBV5-1 to TRBJ2-6; D unclear. Trimming removed 7 bases at V and 0 bases at J, with 5 bases between. The CDR3 is made up of 13 amino acids. Germline V gene lookup returns CDR1 SGHRS and CDR2 YFSETQ. In DNA form, the CDR3 reads TGCGCCAGCTCAGACTCTGGGGCCAACGTCCTGACTTTC. This gives the protein CASSDSGANVLTF.

The genes are TRBV5-1 and TRBJ1-4; possible D gene TRBD1, 5 bases. The CDR3 sequence is 14 residues long. CDR1 and CDR2 from the germline V gene are SGHRS and YFSETQ. Between the trimmed V and J ends, which lost 4 bases and 8 bases, there was a span of 15 bases. The chain's CDR3 is CASSERGQAEKLFF. The CDR3 bases are TGCGCCAGCAGCGAGAGGGGCCAGGCGGAAAAACTGTTTTTT. The full variable domain, completed using reference TRBV5-1 and TRBJ1-4, is KAGVTQTPRYLIKTRGQQVTLSCSPISGHRSVSWYQQTPGQGLQFLFEYFSETQRNKGNFPGRFSGRQFSNSRSEMNVSTLELGDSALYLCASSERGQAEKLFFGSGTQLSVL.

This chain connects TRBV7-9 to TRBJ2-5, with D perhaps matching TRBD2 (5 bases). Germline assignment: CDR1 SEHNR and CDR2 FQNEAQ (reference sequence). V was trimmed by 5 bases and J by 5 bases, leaving 9 bases between them. CDR3 length equals 12 residues. CDR3: CASSPRGETQYF. CDR3 sequence (DNA): TGTGCCAGCAGCCCACGCGGGGAGACCCAGTACTTC.

This rearrangement joins TRBV6-4 to TRBJ1-6, with a possible D match to TRBD1 (6 bases). The germline V and J ends were trimmed by 0 bases and 5 bases, with 11 bases remaining between them. Germline CDR1 MRHNA, CDR2 SNTAGT. This CDR3 contains 16 residues. The CDR3 protein is CASSDSSQGNNSPLHF. In nucleotides, the CDR3 is TGTGCCAGCAGTGACTCGTCACAGGGAAATAATTCACCCCTCCACTTT.

The rearrangement joins TRBV9 to TRBJ1-6; weak D call: TRBD1 (6 bases). Trimming shortened V by 1 base and J by 8 bases, and 10 bases separated the two germline ends. There are 14 residues in the CDR3. Looked up from germline, CDR1 is SGDLS and CDR2 is YYNGEE. The CDR3 loop is CASSVQGYDSPLHF. The CDR3 DNA sequence: TGTGCCAGCAGCGTACAGGGGTACGATTCACCCCTCCACTTT.

Details on this clone: At one of its ends the junction is not consistent with the germline gene, which may arise from a read error. The chain is built from TRBV5-6 and TRBJ1-1, with D unclear. This CDR3 has 15 residues. Looked up from germline, CDR1 is SGHDT and CDR2 is YYEEEE. The CDR3 DNA is TGTGCCAGCAGCGTGGCGGCGCAACTGAACCCTGAAGCTTTCTTT. Encoded protein: CASSVAAQLNPEAFF. Drawing the rest from reference TRBV5-6 and TRBJ1-1, the complete variable domain is DAGVTQSPTHLIKTRGQQVTLRCSPKSGHDTVSWYQQALGQGPQFIFQYYEEEERQRGNFPDRFSGHQFPNYSSELNVNALLLGDSALYLCASSVAAQLNPEAFFGQGTRLTVV.

This clone has just a few counts. The chain carries TRBV5-6 and TRBJ2-5, with TRBD1 matching 10 bases. V shed 6 bases, J shed 6 bases, and the junction held 8 bases outside the gene matches. The CDR3 is 14 amino acids. Germline lookup yields CDR1 SGHDT and CDR2 YYEEEE. CDR3 DNA: TGTGCCAGCACCAAGGGACAGGGGATGAAGACCCAGTACTTC. Residues: CASTKGQGMKTQYF. Full variable domain (remainder filled in from reference TRBV5-6 and TRBJ2-5): DAGVTQSPTHLIKTRGQQVTLRCSPKSGHDTVSWYQQALGQGPQFIFQYYEEEERQRGNFPDRFSGHQFPNYSSELNVNALLLGDSALYLCASTKGQGMKTQYFGPGTRLLVL.

This clone came up a few times. The rearrangement uses TRBV6-5 and TRBJ1-2, with 11 bases lining up with TRBD1. The junction had 6 bases not matched to a gene; V was cut back by 2 bases and J by 4 bases. Looked up from germline, CDR1 is MNHEY and CDR2 is SVGAGI. CDR3 length equals 16 residues. This chain's CDR3 is CASSYIRTGGGYGYTF. CDR3 DNA: TGTGCCAGCAGTTACATCCGGACAGGGGGCGGCTATGGCTACACCTTC.

The V call is TRBV7-2, the J call TRBJ1-2; perhaps TRBD1 as D (5 bases). Germline values: CDR1 SGHTA, CDR2 FQGNSA. V lost 2 bases and J lost 8, with 15 bases in between. The CDR3 sequence is 14 residues long. The CDR3 region has the DNA TGTGCCAGCAGCTTATATGCAGGGCCGGGAGGCTACACCTTC. This sequence encodes CASSLYAGPGGYTF.

This clone came up once. The chain has TRBV5-5 and TRBJ1-1; D is possibly TRBD1 (6 bases). The V end lost 5 bases, the J end lost 5 bases, and 13 bases lay between the germline ends. Germline CDR1 is SGHKS and CDR2 is YYEKEE (reference sequence). The CDR3 loop spans 13 amino acids. CDR3 protein: CASRVQGSTEAFF. The CDR3 bases are TGTGCCAGCAGAGTACAGGGCAGTACTGAAGCTTTCTTT.

J is TRBJ2-7 and V is TRBV7-2; D gene unclear. The CDR3 consists of 13 residues. From germline, CDR1 is SGHTA and CDR2 FQGNSA. V was pared by 2 bases and J by 3 bases, with 8 bases between. The CDR3 DNA is TGTGCCAGCAGCTTAAAGGTCGGCTACGAGCAGTACTTC. Protein product: CASSLKVGYEQYF.

The chain employs TRBV7-2 and TRBJ2-1; 9 bases agree with TRBD2. The germline gives CDR1 SGHTA, CDR2 FQGNSA. With 1 base clipped from V and 3 bases from J, the junction kept 4 bases outside the gene matches. The CDR3 extends over 16 amino acids. The CDR3 here is CASSLGQRGDYNEQFF. The CDR3 nucleotides read TGTGCCAGCAGCTTAGGACAGCGGGGGGACTACAATGAGCAGTTCTTC.

The V call is TRBV9, the J call TRBJ2-5; TRBD1 matches at 7 bases. The germline V gene has CDR1 SGDLS and CDR2 YYNGEE. With 0 bases clipped from V and 7 bases from J, the junction kept 15 bases outside the gene matches. The CDR3 totals 17 residues. CDR3 in amino acids: CASSVGPGTVTRGTQYF. Here the CDR3 DNA reads TGTGCCAGCAGCGTAGGCCCCGGGACAGTCACCCGAGGGACCCAGTACTTC.

The genes are TRBV7-9 and TRBJ1-6; a weak D match, TRBD1 (5 bases). Germline lookup yields CDR1 SEHNR and CDR2 FQNEAQ (reference sequence). Trimming took 4 bases from V and 10 from J, leaving 20 bases between them. The CDR3 length is 16 residues. The CDR3 sequence is CASSSLRGGGSSPLHF. The CDR3 DNA follows: TGTGCCAGCAGCTCCCTCCGGGGTGGGGGGAGCTCACCCCTCCACTTT.

V gene TRBV3-1 (or the pseudogene TRBV3-2) combines with J gene TRBJ2-7; tentative D call: TRBD2 (5 bases). Trimming took 5 bases from V and 3 from J, leaving 5 bases between them. The CDR3 spans 11 residues. Per the germline V gene, CDR1 is LGHDT and CDR2 is YNNKEL (reference sequence). The CDR3 DNA sequence: TGTGCCAGCAGCGGGAGCTACGAGCAGTACTTC. Translating it yields CASSGSYEQYF.

In its sample, this clone was seen a few times. This chain connects TRBV6-4 to TRBJ2-1; TRBD2 matches 9 bases. The CDR3 is 14 amino acids. Germline V gene lookup returns CDR1 MRHNA and CDR2 SNTAGT. The V segment lost 3 bases and the J segment 8 bases; nucleotides outside the gene matches: 5. The CDR3: CASSERGGLDEQFF. The CDR3 DNA is TGTGCCAGCAGTGAGCGGGGGGGCCTAGATGAGCAGTTCTTC.

V usage is TRBV5-4 and J usage is TRBJ1-2; possibly TRBD1 for D (6 bases). The CDR3 length is 18 residues. Germline CDR1 SGHNT, CDR2 YYREEE (reference sequence). Trimming stripped 4 bases from V and 2 bases from J, with 24 bases between. Written as DNA, the CDR3 is TGTGCCAGCAGCCCTAAACAAACCCTCAGGGGCAGGAACTATGGCTACACCTTC. It translates to CASSPKQTLRGRNYGYTF.

The chain is built from TRBV24-1 and TRBJ2-1, with D perhaps TRBD1 or TRBD2 (5 bases each). The CDR3 sequence is 12 residues long. Germline V CDR1 and CDR2: KGHDR, SFDVKD. The V end lost 4 bases, the J end lost 8 bases, and 8 bases lay between the germline ends. The chain's CDR3 is CATSDEGHEQFF. The CDR3 region has the DNA TGTGCCACCAGTGACGAGGGGCATGAGCAGTTCTTC.

This chain joins TRBV6-5 and TRBJ2-3; 7 nucleotides line up with TRBD2. Germline lookup yields CDR1 MNHEY and CDR2 SVGAGI. This CDR3 has 14 residues. The V segment lost 0 bases and the J segment 5 bases; nucleotides outside the gene matches: 2. CDR3 sequence (DNA): TGTGCCAGCAGTTACTCGGGGAGGGGAGATACGCAGTATTTT. It is translated as CASSYSGRGDTQYF.

The genes are TRBV4-1 and TRBJ1-1, with TRBD1 matching 8 bases. The CDR3 is 16 amino acids. CDR1 is MGHRA and CDR2 is YSYEKL in the germline V gene. With 1 base clipped from V and 0 bases from J, the junction kept 4 bases outside the gene matches. Here the CDR3 reads CASSQVDRGMNTEAFF. CDR3 sequence (DNA): TGCGCCAGCAGCCAAGTAGACAGGGGTATGAACACTGAAGCTTTCTTT.

This clone is a singleton in its sample. V usage is TRBV27 and J usage is TRBJ1-1; D uncertain. Trimming removed 8 bases from V and 3 bases from J, with 13 bases in between. This CDR3 region has 13 residues. The germline CDR1 and CDR2 sequences are MNHEY and SMNVEV (reference sequence). CDR3 coding DNA: TGTGCCAGCCAAAGGGTCGTGCACACTGAAGCTTTCTTT. Amino acids: CASQRVVHTEAFF.

This chain links TRBV6-5 with TRBJ1-6, with 9 nucleotides matching TRBD1. CDR1 is MNHEY and CDR2 is SVGAGI in the germline V gene. This CDR3 contains 15 residues. The ends lost 2 bases at V and 8 bases at J; junction bases unmatched: 4. CDR3 sequence (DNA): TGTGCCAGCAGTTACCTGAGGACAGGGGATTCACCCCTCCACTTT. This gives the protein CASSYLRTGDSPLHF.

V gene TRBV3-1 (or the pseudogene TRBV3-2) combines with J gene TRBJ1-6; D ambiguous. V was trimmed by 1 base and J by 9 bases, leaving 10 bases between them. CDR3 size: 14 residues. CDR1 is LGHDT, CDR2 YNNKEL, per germline (reference sequence). Written as DNA, the CDR3 is TGTGCCAGCAGCCAAGTCTCAGGCGGTTCACCCCTCCACTTT. Its protein product is CASSQVSGGSPLHF.

The J gene is TRBJ1-2, the V gene TRBV6-6; the D is unclear. The CDR3 is 12 residues long. CDR1 MNHNY and CDR2 SVGAGI come from the germline V gene (reference sequence). Trimming stripped 7 bases from V and 4 bases from J, with 10 bases between. The DNA for the CDR3 is TGTGCCAGCAAGGGTGAGAGCTATGGCTACACCTTC. Residues: CASKGESYGYTF.

The chain recombines TRBV9 with TRBJ1-6; D gene unclear. Trimming took off 0 bases at V and 8 bases at J, with 9 bases between the two ends. Germline V gene sequence: CDR1 SGDLS, CDR2 YYNGEE. CDR3 length: 14 residues. The CDR3 sequence: CASSVADEDSPLHF. The DNA of the CDR3 is TGTGCCAGCAGCGTAGCTGATGAGGATTCACCCCTCCACTTT.

The chain couples TRBV7-9 to TRBJ1-2; D remains unclear. The CDR3 length is 14 residues. The V end was cut by 1 base, the J end by 3 bases, with 9 bases between. CDR1 and CDR2 (germline): SEHNR, FQNEAQ (reference sequence). Written as DNA, the CDR3 is TGTGCCAGCAGCTTAGTAGGGCCCGACTATGGCTACACCTTC. It yields the protein CASSLVGPDYGYTF.

The chain links TRBV5-3 to TRBJ1-3, with 7 bases matching TRBD1. TRBV5-3 belongs to the ORF category, with a function that is uncertain. There are 16 residues in the CDR3. J gave up 0 bases and V 4 bases, and 7 bases lay outside the gene matches. As DNA, the CDR3 is TGTGCCAGAAGCCACGGACGACAGGGCTCTGGAAACACCATATATTTT. Protein sequence: CARSHGRQGSGNTIYF.

This chain joins TRBV18 and TRBJ1-1, with D possibly being TRBD1 (5 bases). Germline V lookup: CDR1 KGHSH, CDR2 LQKENI. This CDR3 has 16 amino acids. V lost 3 bases and J 0 bases, leaving 14 bases between the germline ends. For the CDR3, the DNA is TGTGCCAGCTCACCGAGCCAGGGCCTCATGAACACTGAAGCTTTCTTT. Encoded protein: CASSPSQGLMNTEAFF.

V usage is TRBV6-2 or TRBV6-3 and J usage is TRBJ1-2; D unresolved. The CDR3 totals 14 residues. Germline CDR1 reads MNHEY; CDR2 reads SVGEGT. Trimming removed 0 bases from V and 4 bases from J, with 9 bases in between. The CDR3, as DNA: TGTGCCAGCAGTTACTCGGTACTGATCTATGGCTACACCTTC. Translating gives CASSYSVLIYGYTF.